Each of the 31 T cell receptor beta chains below was sequenced from the same sample in a study of cytomegalovirus exposure and HLA in healthy donors. Primers included in the PCR were 60 Vbeta and 13 Jbeta primers. Produced via immunoSEQ multiplex PCR; TCRdb's table is partial and in-frame only. The table lists around 74,000 clones, roughly 74% of them singletons. The sample comprised PBMCs. Source of these receptors: a man between 35 and 55 years old in good health and CMV-seronegative.

This chain connects TRBV4-2 to TRBJ2-3, with 9 bases lining up with TRBD2. The length of the CDR3 is 19 residues. J gave up 1 base and V 0 bases, and 11 bases lay outside the gene matches. CDR1 and CDR2 from the germline V gene are LGHNA and YNFKEQ. The CDR3 region is CASSQDAVAGDLRTDTQYF. CDR3 DNA: TGTGCCAGCAGCCAAGATGCGGTAGCGGGGGACCTACGCACAGATACGCAGTATTTT.

The chain carries TRBV5-6 and TRBJ1-2; 8 nucleotides agree with TRBD1. Germline V gene lookup returns CDR1 SGHDT and CDR2 YYEEEE. The V gene end was trimmed by 4 bases and the J gene end by 4 bases; junction bases not matched to a gene: 12. The CDR3 extends over 16 amino acids. The CDR3 protein is CASSTQPPTGGYGYTF. Written as DNA, the CDR3 is TGTGCCAGCAGCACCCAGCCTCCAACAGGGGGCTATGGCTACACCTTC.

This clone was observed once. The chain is built from TRBV28 and TRBJ1-6; D not resolved. This CDR3 is built from 14 residues. In germline, CDR1 is MDHEN, CDR2 SYDVKM. V was shortened by 7 bases and J by 11 bases, with 18 bases between the two germline ends. The DNA of the CDR3 is TGTGCCAGCACATTGAATGACCGGAGTACACCCCTCCACTTT. This gives the protein CASTLNDRSTPLHF.

V usage is TRBV27 and J usage is TRBJ2-1, with D possibly matching TRBD2 (6 bases). The germline V gene encodes CDR1 MNHEY and CDR2 SMNVEV (reference sequence). V lost 5 bases and J lost 10, with 9 bases in between. CDR3 size: 11 residues. CDR3 DNA: TGTGCCAGCAGTCTCCGGGGGGAGCAGTTCTTC. As protein: CASSLRGEQFF.

The J gene is TRBJ1-5, the V gene TRBV7-9; the match to TRBD1 covers 8 bases. Germline lookup yields CDR1 SEHNR and CDR2 FQNEAQ (reference sequence). The CDR3 has 15 residues. Trimming removed 5 bases from V and 4 bases from J; junction bases left unmatched: 7. DNA of the CDR3: TGTGCCAGCAGCCCGACAGGGGCGCGAAATCAGCCCCAGCATTTT. Translation: CASSPTGARNQPQHF.

The chain recombines TRBV5-1 with TRBJ1-1; TRBD1 aligns across 7 bases. Germline CDR1 reads SGHRS; CDR2 reads YFSETQ. The V and J ends lost 4 bases and 3 bases, in that order; junction bases with no gene match: 6. The CDR3 has 14 amino acids. The CDR3 loop reads CASSRPDRYTEAFF. CDR3 in DNA: TGCGCCAGCAGCCGCCCGGACAGGTACACTGAAGCTTTCTTT.

The chain carries TRBV9 and TRBJ1-2; a possible D gene is TRBD1 (6 bases). V shed 0 bases and J shed 5 bases, with 11 bases lying between them. Looked up from germline, CDR1 is SGDLS and CDR2 is YYNGEE. This CDR3 is built from 14 residues. In nucleotides, the CDR3 is TGTGCCAGCAGCGTAGCGGGGGGGCCGTATGGCTACACCTTC. It is translated as CASSVAGGPYGYTF.

V is TRBV7-6 and J is TRBJ2-1; TRBD2 agrees at 10 bases. V dropped 1 base and J dropped 9; count of bases not matched to a gene: 6. The germline gives CDR1 SGHVS, CDR2 FNYEAQ. CDR3 size: 15 residues. The CDR3 nucleotides are TGTGCCAGCAGCTTAGGCAGCGGGGGGGGTATTGAGCAGTTCTTC. Protein: CASSLGSGGGIEQFF.

This sequence joins TRBV4-1 and TRBJ2-7; D is uncertain. The germline gives CDR1 MGHRA, CDR2 YSYEKL. The CDR3 is made up of 15 amino acids. V was clipped by 1 base and J by 4 bases, with 14 bases between them. The CDR3 loop is CASSQVLQAPYEQYF. CDR3 coding DNA: TGCGCCAGCAGCCAAGTCTTGCAGGCACCTTACGAGCAGTACTTC.

The chain couples TRBV6-4 to TRBJ2-1, with 9 bases identical to TRBD1. The CDR3 is 16 amino acids. V trimming: 4 bases; J trimming: 10 bases; junction bases outside the gene matches: 14. Germline values: CDR1 MRHNA, CDR2 SNTAGT. CDR3 residues: CASSAIGTGSVREQFF. CDR3 in DNA: TGTGCCAGCAGTGCCATTGGGACAGGGTCGGTGCGGGAGCAGTTCTTC.

This sequence joins TRBV9 and TRBJ2-5; possible D gene TRBD2, 5 bases. The germline V gene has CDR1 SGDLS and CDR2 YYNGEE. The CDR3 extends over 13 amino acids. Between the trimmed V and J ends, which lost 2 bases and 3 bases, there was a span of 8 bases. CDR3 loop: CASSVRDKETQYF. CDR3 DNA: TGTGCCAGCAGCGTTCGGGATAAAGAGACCCAGTACTTC.

CDR3 bases: TGTGCCAGCAGCGCAACTAGCGGGGGGCCTCTGGGCGAGCAGTACTTC. It translates to CASSATSGGPLGEQYF. The rearrangement links TRBV9 to TRBJ2-5; the match to TRBD2 covers 12 bases. The J call may be faulty, since TRBJ2-7 better matches the DNA end. This CDR3 is built from 16 residues. The germline V gene has CDR1 SGDLS and CDR2 YYNGEE.

For the CDR3, the DNA is TGTGCCATCGGGGGGGCCTTCGATACGCAGTATTTT. Its translation is CAIGGAFDTQYF. The rearrangement links TRBV10-3 to TRBJ2-3, with a weak D call TRBD2 (7 bases). V lost 8 bases and J lost 6, with 12 bases in between. CDR1 is ENHRY and CDR2 is SYGVKD in the germline V gene. The CDR3 totals 12 residues.

V is TRBV5-1 and J is TRBJ1-4, with 12 bases identical to TRBD1. Unmatched junction bases numbered 6, after V lost 4 bases and J lost 8 bases. The CDR3 is made up of 15 amino acids. Germline CDR1 is SGHRS and CDR2 is YFSETQ. The CDR3 coding sequence is TGCGCCAGCAGCAATACCGGGACAGGGGGCGAAAAACTGTTTTTT. Its protein is CASSNTGTGGEKLFF.

The chain uses TRBV4-2 and TRBJ1-2, with unresolved D. Germline CDR1 reads LGHNA; CDR2 reads YNFKEQ. The CDR3 runs to 14 residues. Between the trimmed V and J ends, which lost 3 bases and 6 bases, there was a span of 14 bases. CDR3 sequence: CASSQAGIANGYTF. Here the CDR3 DNA reads TGTGCCAGCAGCCAGGCAGGTATAGCGAATGGCTACACCTTC.

V and J are TRBV7-6 and TRBJ2-2; 8 positions match TRBD1. V lost 1 base and J lost 1; bases outside the gene matches: 2. The V gene's germline CDR1 is SGHVS and CDR2 FNYEAQ. The CDR3 sequence is 16 residues long. CDR3 in amino acids: CASSLGQGLNTGELFF. The CDR3 coding sequence is TGTGCCAGCAGCTTAGGACAGGGGTTGAACACCGGGGAGCTGTTTTTT.

V and J are TRBV30 and TRBJ2-7, with D unclear. V was clipped by 5 bases and J by 5 bases, with 7 bases between them. The length of the CDR3 is 10 residues. CDR1 GTSNPN and CDR2 SVGIG come from the germline V gene (reference sequence). The CDR3 region is CAWGPHEQYF. DNA for the CDR3: TGTGCCTGGGGCCCCCACGAGCAGTACTTC. Drawing the rest from reference TRBV30 and TRBJ2-7, the complete variable domain is SQTIHQWPATLVQPVGSPLSLECTVEGTSNPNLYWYRQAAGRGLQLLFYSVGIGQISSEVPQNLSASRPQDRQFILSSKKLLLSDSGFYLCAWGPHEQYFGPGTRLTVT.

The genes are TRBV5-1 and TRBJ2-7, with D maybe TRBD1 (5 bases). Per the germline V gene, CDR1 is SGHRS and CDR2 is YFSETQ. The CDR3 runs 15 residues. V was shortened by 0 bases and J by 2 bases, with 12 bases between the two germline ends. CDR3 in DNA: TGCGCCAGCAGCTTGGCGGCAGGGCGCGCCTACGAGCAGTACTTC. It yields the protein CASSLAAGRAYEQYF.

The chain has TRBV5-8 and TRBJ2-3; D possibly corresponds to TRBD1 (7 bases). Germline CDR1 SGHTS, CDR2 YDEGEE. The length of the CDR3 is 16 residues. V was trimmed by 1 base and J by 7 bases, leaving 19 bases between them. CDR3 protein: CASSLRRGRLEYTQYF. The CDR3 DNA follows: TGTGCCAGCAGCTTGCGGAGGGGGCGTCTGGAGTATACGCAGTATTTT. Full variable domain (remainder filled in from reference TRBV5-8 and TRBJ2-3): EAGVTQSPTHLIKTRGQQATLRCSPISGHTSVYWYQQALGLGLQFLLWYDEGEERNRGNFPPRFSGRQFPNYSSELNVNALELEDSALYLCASSLRRGRLEYTQYFGPGTRLTVL.

The chain combines TRBV30 with TRBJ1-5; 9 positions agree with TRBD1. The CDR3 has 13 amino acids. Per germline, CDR1 GTSNPN and CDR2 SVGIG (reference sequence). Germline trimming cut 2 bases from V and 8 bases from J; bases unmatched to any gene: 4. CDR3 loop: CAWSRQGGEPQHF. In nucleotides, the CDR3 is TGTGCCTGGAGTAGACAGGGGGGGGAGCCCCAGCATTTT.

This clone showed up just a few times. The chain couples TRBV7-6 to TRBJ2-7; the D gene is possibly TRBD2 (7 bases). The germline CDR1 and CDR2 sequences are SGHVS and FNYEAQ. Trimming pared 1 base from V and 6 bases from J, leaving 13 bases between. The CDR3 covers 14 residues. CDR3 sequence (DNA): TGTGCCAGCAGCTTAGGAGGGGGGGCGCGCGAGCAGTACTTC. Amino acid sequence: CASSLGGGAREQYF.

The V gene is TRBV10-3, the J gene TRBJ1-5; D is undetermined. The V and J ends lost 4 bases and 5 bases respectively, with 9 bases between them. There are 13 residues in the CDR3. CDR1 is ENHRY and CDR2 is SYGVKD in the germline V gene. CDR3: CAISVSLDQPQHF. DNA of the CDR3: TGTGCCATCAGTGTTAGTTTAGATCAGCCCCAGCATTTT.

The V gene is TRBV6-1, the J gene TRBJ2-5, with TRBD1 identical over 8 bases. The germline gives CDR1 MNHNS, CDR2 SASEGT. CDR3 size: 13 residues. V lost 5 bases, J lost 2 bases, and 1 base stayed unmatched. DNA of the CDR3: TGTGCCAGCAGTAACAGGGGGCAAGAGACCCAGTACTTC. It specifies CASSNRGQETQYF.

This clone was recorded once. The chain links TRBV18 to TRBJ2-6; possibly TRBD1 for D (5 bases). The V gene lost 3 bases and the J gene lost 3 bases, with 18 bases spanning the gap. Germline values: CDR1 KGHSH, CDR2 LQKENI. The CDR3 totals 18 residues. CDR3 DNA sequence: TGTGCCAGCTCACCGCCGACAGACCCATTAAGTGGGGCCAACGTCCTGACTTTC. It specifies CASSPPTDPLSGANVLTF. The whole variable domain, filled in from reference TRBV18 and TRBJ2-6, reads NAGVMQNPRHLVRRRGQEARLRCSPMKGHSHVYWYRQLPEEGLKFMVYLQKENIIDESGMPKERFSAEFPKEGPSILRIQQVVRGDSAAYFCASSPPTDPLSGANVLTFGAGSRLTVL.

The chain is built from TRBV2 and TRBJ1-2; D is ambiguous. Germline CDR1 reads SNHLY; CDR2 reads FYNNEI. The V end lost 5 bases, the J end lost 6 bases, and 16 bases lay between the germline ends. This CDR3 region has 14 residues. The CDR3 DNA is TGTGCCAGCAGTTCTTTCTTTATCGGGGATGGCTACACCTTC. This gives the protein CASSSFFIGDGYTF.

The V and J genes are TRBV10-3 and TRBJ2-7, with TRBD1 identical over 9 bases. J lost 5 bases, V lost 5 bases, and 10 bases had no gene match. Germline CDR1 ENHRY, CDR2 SYGVKD. The CDR3 has 15 residues. The CDR3 is CAISTSDRGYNEQYF. Here the CDR3 DNA reads TGTGCCATCAGTACATCGGACAGGGGATACAACGAGCAGTACTTC.

This chain joins TRBV5-1 and TRBJ2-5; the match to TRBD1 covers 9 bases. Germline CDR1 and CDR2: SGHRS and YFSETQ. The CDR3 totals 15 residues. The ends lost 1 base at V and 5 bases at J; junction bases unmatched: 6. The CDR3, as DNA: TGCGCCAGCAGCTTGACAGGGGGCTTAGTTGAGACCCAGTACTTC. Its translation is CASSLTGGLVETQYF.

The CDR3 here is CASSLGGTGYNEQFF. The CDR3 DNA follows: TGTGCCAGCAGTTTAGGGGGGACAGGATACAATGAGCAGTTCTTC. This sequence joins TRBV28 and TRBJ2-1; 8 bases fit TRBD1. Germline V gene sequence: CDR1 MDHEN, CDR2 SYDVKM. The trim removed 2 bases at V and 4 bases at J, leaving 4 bases unmatched. There are 15 residues in the CDR3.

This chain joins TRBV7-2 and TRBJ2-3, with D possibly TRBD2 on 5 matching bases. Germline V gene lookup returns CDR1 SGHTA and CDR2 FQGNSA. The CDR3 length is 16 residues. V lost 5 bases, J lost 6 bases, and 21 bases lay in between. The CDR3: CASSRGFTGAGDTQYF. The CDR3, as DNA: TGTGCCAGCAGCCGCGGTTTTACGGGCGCGGGCGATACGCAGTATTTT.

The V and J genes are TRBV5-6 and TRBJ2-6; D perhaps matches TRBD2 (6 bases). CDR1 SGHDT and CDR2 YYEEEE come from the germline V gene. The CDR3 consists of 17 residues. CDR3 region: CESRREGSGSGANVLTF. CDR3 in DNA: TGTGAAAGCCGGCGGGAAGGGAGTGGCTCTGGGGCCAACGTCCTGACTTTC. The full variable domain, its missing parts supplied by reference TRBV5-6 and TRBJ2-6, is DAGVTQSPTHLIKTRGQQVTLRCSPKSGHDTVSWYQQALGQGPQFIFQYYEEEERQRGNFPDRFSGHQFPNYSSELNVNALLLGDSALYLCESRREGSGSGANVLTFGAGSRLTVL.

This rearrangement joins TRBV20-1 to TRBJ2-5, with D maybe TRBD2 (5 bases). CDR3 size: 11 residues. The germline CDR1 and CDR2 sequences are DFQATT and SNEGSKA (reference sequence). The V end was cut by 3 bases, the J end by 4 bases, with 6 bases between. This CDR3 reads CSASSAETQYF. CDR3 bases: TGCAGTGCTAGTAGCGCAGAGACCCAGTACTTC.